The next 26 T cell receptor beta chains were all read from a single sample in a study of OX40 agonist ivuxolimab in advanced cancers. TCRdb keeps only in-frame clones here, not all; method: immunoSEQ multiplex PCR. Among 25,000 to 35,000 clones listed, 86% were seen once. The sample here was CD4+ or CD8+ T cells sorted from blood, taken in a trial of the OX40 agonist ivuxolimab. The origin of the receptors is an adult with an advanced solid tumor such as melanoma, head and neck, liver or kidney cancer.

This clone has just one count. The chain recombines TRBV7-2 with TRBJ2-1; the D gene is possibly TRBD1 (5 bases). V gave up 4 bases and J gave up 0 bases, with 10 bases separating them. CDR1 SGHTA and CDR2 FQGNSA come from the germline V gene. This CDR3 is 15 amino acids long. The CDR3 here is CASSSGPSSYNEQFF. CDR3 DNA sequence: TGTGCCAGCAGCTCAGGGCCTAGCTCCTACAATGAGCAGTTCTTC.

The CDR3 reads CASSENRDRAVQPQHF. DNA for the CDR3: TGTGCCAGCAGTGAGAACCGGGACAGGGCCGTTCAGCCCCAGCATTTT. The chain combines TRBV6-1 with TRBJ1-5; 9 nucleotides line up with TRBD1. The CDR3 consists of 16 residues. Germline V gene sequence: CDR1 MNHNS, CDR2 SASEGT. Germline trimming cut 3 bases from V and 6 bases from J; bases unmatched to any gene: 9.

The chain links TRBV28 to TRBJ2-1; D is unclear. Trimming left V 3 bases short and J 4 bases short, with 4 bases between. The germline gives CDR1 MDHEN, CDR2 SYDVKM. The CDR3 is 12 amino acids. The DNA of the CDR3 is TGTGCCAGCAGTTTCCCTTACAATGAGCAGTTCTTC. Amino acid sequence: CASSFPYNEQFF. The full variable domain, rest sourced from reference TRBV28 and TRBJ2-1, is DVKVTQSSRYLVKRTGEKVFLECVQDMDHENMFWYRQDPGLGLRLIYFSYDVKMKEKGDIPEGYSVSREKKERFSLILESASTNQTSMYLCASSFPYNEQFFGPGTRLTVL.

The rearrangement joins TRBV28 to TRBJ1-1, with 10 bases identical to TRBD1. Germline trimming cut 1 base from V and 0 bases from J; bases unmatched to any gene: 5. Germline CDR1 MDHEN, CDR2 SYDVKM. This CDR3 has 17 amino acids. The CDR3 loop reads CASSLYDRGLMNTEAFF. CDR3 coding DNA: TGTGCCAGCAGTTTATATGACAGGGGGCTAATGAACACTGAAGCTTTCTTT.

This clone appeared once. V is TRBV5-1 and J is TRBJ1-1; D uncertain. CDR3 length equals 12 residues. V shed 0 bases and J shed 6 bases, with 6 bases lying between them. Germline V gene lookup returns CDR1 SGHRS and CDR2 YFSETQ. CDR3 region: CASSLGRSEAFF. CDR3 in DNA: TGCGCCAGCAGCTTGGGCCGTTCTGAAGCTTTCTTT.

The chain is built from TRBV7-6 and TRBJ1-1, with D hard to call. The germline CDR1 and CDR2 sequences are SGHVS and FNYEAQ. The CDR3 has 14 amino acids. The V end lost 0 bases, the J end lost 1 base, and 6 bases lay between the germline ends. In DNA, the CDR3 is TGTGCCAGCAGCTTAGCAATCAGGAACACTGAAGCTTTCTTT. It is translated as CASSLAIRNTEAFF.

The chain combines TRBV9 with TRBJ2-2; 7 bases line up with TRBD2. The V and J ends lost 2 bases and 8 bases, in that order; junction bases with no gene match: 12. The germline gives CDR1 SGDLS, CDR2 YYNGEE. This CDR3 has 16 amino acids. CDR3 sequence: CASSVRAGVTIGELFF. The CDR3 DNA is TGTGCCAGCAGCGTTAGGGCGGGAGTAACAATTGGGGAGCTGTTTTTT.

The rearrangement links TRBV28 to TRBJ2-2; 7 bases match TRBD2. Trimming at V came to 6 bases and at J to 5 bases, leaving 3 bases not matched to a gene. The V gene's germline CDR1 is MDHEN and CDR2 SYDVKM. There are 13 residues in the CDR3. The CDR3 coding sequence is TGTGCCAGCAGGCCAGCGGGGACCGGGGAGCTGTTTTTT. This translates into CASRPAGTGELFF.

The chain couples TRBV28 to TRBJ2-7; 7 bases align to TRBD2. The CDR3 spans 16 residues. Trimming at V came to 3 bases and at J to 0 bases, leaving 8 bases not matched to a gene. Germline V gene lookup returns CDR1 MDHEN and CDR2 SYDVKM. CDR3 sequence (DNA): TGTGCCAGCAGTTTGGATCCAGCGGGGAGCTCCTACGAGCAGTACTTC. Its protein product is CASSLDPAGSSYEQYF.

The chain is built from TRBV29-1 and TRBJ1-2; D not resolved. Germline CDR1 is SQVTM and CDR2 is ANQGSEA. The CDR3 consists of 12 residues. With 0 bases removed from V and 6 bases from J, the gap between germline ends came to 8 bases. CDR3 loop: CSVEDLTNGYTF. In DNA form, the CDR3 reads TGCAGCGTTGAAGATCTAACAAATGGCTACACCTTC.

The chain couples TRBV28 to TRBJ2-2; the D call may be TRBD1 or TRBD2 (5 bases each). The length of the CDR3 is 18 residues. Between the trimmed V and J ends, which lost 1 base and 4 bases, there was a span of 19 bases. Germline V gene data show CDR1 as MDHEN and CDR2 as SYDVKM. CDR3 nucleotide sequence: TGTGCCAGCAGTTTATCCAGATGGCCAAAGAGGGGCACCGGGGAGCTGTTTTTT. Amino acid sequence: CASSLSRWPKRGTGELFF.

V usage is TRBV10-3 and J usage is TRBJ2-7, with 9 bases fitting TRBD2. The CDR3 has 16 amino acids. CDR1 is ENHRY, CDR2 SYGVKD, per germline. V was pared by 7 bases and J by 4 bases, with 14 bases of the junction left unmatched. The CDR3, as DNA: TGTGCCATCAAGGGTGTGGCGGGAGGGCCCGGGTACGAGCAGTACTTC. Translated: CAIKGVAGGPGYEQYF.

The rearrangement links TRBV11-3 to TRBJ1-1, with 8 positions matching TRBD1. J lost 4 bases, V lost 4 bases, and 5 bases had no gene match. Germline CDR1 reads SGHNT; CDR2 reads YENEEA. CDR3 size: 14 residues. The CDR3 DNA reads TGTGCCAGCAGCTCCAGGACAGGGATCACTGAAGCTTTCTTT. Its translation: CASSSRTGITEAFF.

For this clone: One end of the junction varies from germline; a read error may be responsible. CDR3 sequence (DNA): TGCGCCAGTCTCCCCGCGGGACAGGGCTTTCTCCGGGGAGCTGTTTTT. Amino acid sequence: CASLPAGQGFLRGAVF. The gene calls are TRBV5-1 and TRBJ2-2, with TRBD1 matching over 9 bases. From germline, CDR1 is SGHRS and CDR2 YFSETQ. The CDR3 loop spans 16 amino acids. Full variable domain (missing parts from reference TRBV5-1 and TRBJ2-2): KAGVTQTPRYLIKTRGQQVTLSCSPISGHRSVSWYQQTPGQGLQFLFEYFSETQRNKGNFPGRFSGRQFSNSRSEMNVSTLELGDSALYLCASLPAGQGFLRGAVFGEGSRLTVL.

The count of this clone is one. The CDR3 loop reads CATGLADKSTDTQYF. DNA of the CDR3: TGTGCCACCGGACTAGCTGATAAAAGCACAGATACGCAGTATTTT. The chain couples TRBV5-4 to TRBJ2-3; TRBD2 matches 8 bases. The length of the CDR3 is 15 residues. Per germline, CDR1 SGHNT and CDR2 YYREEE (reference sequence). The V and J ends lost 9 bases and 0 bases, in that order; junction bases with no gene match: 9.

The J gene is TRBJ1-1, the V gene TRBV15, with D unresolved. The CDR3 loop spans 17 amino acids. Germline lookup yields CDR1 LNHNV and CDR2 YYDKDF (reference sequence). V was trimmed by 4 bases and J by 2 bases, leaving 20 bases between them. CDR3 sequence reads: CATSKPGIEIINTEAFF. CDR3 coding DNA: TGTGCCACCAGCAAGCCGGGAATTGAAATAATAAACACTGAAGCTTTCTTT.

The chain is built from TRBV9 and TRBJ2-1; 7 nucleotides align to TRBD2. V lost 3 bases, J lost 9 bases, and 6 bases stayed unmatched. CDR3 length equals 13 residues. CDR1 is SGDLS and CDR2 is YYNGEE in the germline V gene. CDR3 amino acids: CASSAEGGTEQFF. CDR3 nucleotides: TGTGCCAGCAGCGCCGAGGGAGGGACTGAGCAGTTCTTC.

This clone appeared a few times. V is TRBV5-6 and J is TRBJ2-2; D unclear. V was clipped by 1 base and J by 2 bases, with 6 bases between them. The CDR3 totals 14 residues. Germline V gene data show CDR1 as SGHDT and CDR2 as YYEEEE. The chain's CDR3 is CASSLRPNTGELFF. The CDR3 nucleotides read TGTGCCAGCAGCTTGCGACCAAACACCGGGGAGCTGTTTTTT.

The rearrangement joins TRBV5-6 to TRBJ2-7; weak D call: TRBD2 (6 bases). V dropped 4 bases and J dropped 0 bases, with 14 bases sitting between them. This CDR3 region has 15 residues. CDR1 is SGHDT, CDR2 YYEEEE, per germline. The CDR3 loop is CASSLALAASYEQYF. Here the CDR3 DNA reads TGTGCCAGCAGCCTGGCACTAGCCGCCTCCTACGAGCAGTACTTC.

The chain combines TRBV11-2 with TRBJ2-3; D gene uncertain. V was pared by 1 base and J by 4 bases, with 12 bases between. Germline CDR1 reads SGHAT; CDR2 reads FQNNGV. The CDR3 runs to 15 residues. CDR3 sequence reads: CASSLGTESSDTQYF. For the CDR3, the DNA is TGTGCCAGCAGCTTAGGAACAGAATCCTCAGATACGCAGTATTTT.

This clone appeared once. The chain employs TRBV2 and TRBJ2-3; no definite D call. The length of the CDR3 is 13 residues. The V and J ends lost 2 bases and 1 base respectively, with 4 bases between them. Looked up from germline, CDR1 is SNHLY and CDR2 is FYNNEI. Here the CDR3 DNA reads TGTGCCAGCAGTGAATACCGCACAGATACGCAGTATTTT. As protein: CASSEYRTDTQYF.

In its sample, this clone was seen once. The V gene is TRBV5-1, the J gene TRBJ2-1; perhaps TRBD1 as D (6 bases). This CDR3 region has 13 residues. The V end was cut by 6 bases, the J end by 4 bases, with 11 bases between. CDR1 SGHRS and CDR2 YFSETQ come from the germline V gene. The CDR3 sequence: CASNLDSYNEQFF. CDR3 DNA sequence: TGCGCCAGCAATTTGGACAGTTACAATGAGCAGTTCTTC.

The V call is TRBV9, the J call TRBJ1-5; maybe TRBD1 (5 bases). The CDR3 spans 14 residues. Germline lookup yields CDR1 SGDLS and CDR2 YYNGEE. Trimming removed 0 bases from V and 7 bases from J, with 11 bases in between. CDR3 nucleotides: TGTGCCAGCAGCGTAGGAGGGGAGGGGCAGCCCCAGCATTTT. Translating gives CASSVGGEGQPQHF.

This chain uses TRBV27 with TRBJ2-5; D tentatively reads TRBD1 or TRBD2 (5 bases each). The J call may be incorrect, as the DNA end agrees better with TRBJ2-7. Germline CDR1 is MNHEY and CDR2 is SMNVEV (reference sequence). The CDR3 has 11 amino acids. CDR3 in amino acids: CATGDGYEQYF. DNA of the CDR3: TGTGCCACCGGGGACGGATACGAGCAGTACTTC.

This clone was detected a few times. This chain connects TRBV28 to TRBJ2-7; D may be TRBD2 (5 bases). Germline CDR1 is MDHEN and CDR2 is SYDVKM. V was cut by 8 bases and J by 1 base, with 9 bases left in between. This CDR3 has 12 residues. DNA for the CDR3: TGTGCCAGCTACCGGGGTTCCTACGAGCAGTACTTC. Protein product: CASYRGSYEQYF.

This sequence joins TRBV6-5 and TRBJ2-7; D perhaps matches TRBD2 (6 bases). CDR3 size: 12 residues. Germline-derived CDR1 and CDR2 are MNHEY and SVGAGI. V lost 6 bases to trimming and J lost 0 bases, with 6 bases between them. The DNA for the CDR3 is TGTGCCAGCAGGGGGGGCTCCTACGAGCAGTACTTC. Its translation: CASRGGSYEQYF.